Below, 27 T cell receptor beta chains from the same sample are listed, as sequenced in a study of T-cell reconstitution after alpha-beta-depleted transplantation in children. Unique molecular identifiers were incorporated during preparation of the TCRbeta library. MiXCR was run by TCRdb on the PCR reads, yielding one entry per CDR3 protein. The table lists about 230,000 distinct CDR3 sequences, about 9.2% of them singletons, with over 5.5% in the top ten. The sequencing used PBMCs from the stem cell graft donor, collected from the stem cell graft. Receptors originate from a human donor who donated a stem cell graft to a child with acute lymphoblastic leukemia.

This chain links TRBV20-1 with TRBJ1-3; D not certain. Germline V lookup: CDR1 DFQATT, CDR2 SNEGSKA (reference sequence). The CDR3 is made up of 16 amino acids. V lost 0 bases and J lost 0, with 12 bases in between. In nucleotides, the CDR3 is TGCAGTGCTAGAGATCCGGAACGTGGCTCTGGAAACACCATATATTTT. Translating it yields CSARDPERGSGNTIYF.

This clonotype occurred many times. The genes are TRBV6-2 or TRBV6-3 and TRBJ1-1, with D perhaps matching TRBD1 (6 bases). The CDR3 length is 14 residues. Germline-derived CDR1 and CDR2 are MNHEY and SVGEGT. V was trimmed by 2 bases and J by 3 bases, leaving 10 bases between them. CDR3 nucleotides: TGTGCCAGCAGTTACACAGGGTCGGACACTGAAGCTTTCTTT. The encoded protein is CASSYTGSDTEAFF.

This clonotype was observed a handful of times. The V gene is TRBV5-1, the J gene TRBJ2-3, with a tentative D call TRBD1 (6 bases). The CDR3 runs to 19 residues. The V end was cut by 4 bases, the J end by 1 base, with 25 bases between. Germline CDR1 and CDR2: SGHRS and YFSETQ. CDR3 amino acids: CASSGYRVSGLLRTDTQYF. The CDR3 nucleotides read TGCGCCAGCAGCGGCTACAGGGTATCGGGTCTCCTCCGCACAGATACGCAGTATTTT. Drawing the rest from reference TRBV5-1 and TRBJ2-3, the complete variable domain is KAGVTQTPRYLIKTRGQQVTLSCSPISGHRSVSWYQQTPGQGLQFLFEYFSETQRNKGNFPGRFSGRQFSNSRSEMNVSTLELGDSALYLCASSGYRVSGLLRTDTQYFGPGTRLTVL.

This clonotype has at least ten counts. The chain has TRBV5-6 and TRBJ2-3; the match to TRBD1 covers 8 bases. Trimming at V came to 2 bases and at J to 2 bases, leaving 7 bases not matched to a gene. The CDR3 is 16 amino acids. CDR1 is SGHDT and CDR2 is YYEEEE in the germline V gene. The CDR3 loop reads CASSLSGDRSTDTQYF. CDR3 DNA: TGTGCCAGCAGCTTAAGTGGGGACAGGTCCACAGATACGCAGTATTTT.

This clonotype was observed a handful of times. The rearrangement joins TRBV7-9 to TRBJ1-1, with D tentatively TRBD1 (6 bases). Trimming took 4 bases from V and 5 from J, leaving 14 bases between them. CDR3 length: 14 amino acids. Germline V CDR1 and CDR2: SEHNR, FQNEAQ (reference sequence). This chain's CDR3 is CASSSPGGRTEAFF. CDR3 nucleotides: TGTGCCAGCAGCTCCCCCGGGGGGCGGACTGAAGCTTTCTTT.

The chain combines TRBV10-3 with TRBJ1-5; D remains ambiguous. The length of the CDR3 is 18 residues. Looked up from germline, CDR1 is ENHRY and CDR2 is SYGVKD. The ends were cut back, 0 bases at V and 0 bases at J, with 15 bases in the middle. The CDR3 protein is CAISESSAKFFSNQPQHF. CDR3 in DNA: TGTGCCATCAGTGAGTCATCAGCCAAGTTCTTTAGCAATCAGCCCCAGCATTTT.

This chain uses TRBV27 with TRBJ1-2; D not certain. The CDR3 runs 14 residues. Germline V gene sequence: CDR1 MNHEY, CDR2 SMNVEV (reference sequence). Trimming pared 2 bases from V and 0 bases from J, leaving 7 bases between. The CDR3 here is CASSLRAANYGYTF. The DNA of the CDR3 is TGTGCCAGCAGTTTAAGGGCAGCTAACTATGGCTACACCTTC.

This chain connects TRBV6-1 to TRBJ2-3, with D perhaps TRBD1 (6 bases). The length of the CDR3 is 16 residues. Between the trimmed V and J ends, which lost 6 bases and 1 base, there was a span of 17 bases. The germline V gene has CDR1 MNHNS and CDR2 SASEGT. The DNA for the CDR3 is TGTGCCAGCAGCCGAGTCGGGACACTCCGCACAGATACGCAGTATTTT. This translates into CASSRVGTLRTDTQYF.

This clonotype was detected many times. The V and J genes are TRBV20-1 and TRBJ2-1; TRBD2 matches 8 bases. From germline, CDR1 is DFQATT and CDR2 SNEGSKA (reference sequence). Trimming cost V 3 bases and J 2 bases; bases outside gene matches: 6. The CDR3 spans 15 residues. The CDR3 loop reads CSASKAGGAYNEQFF. In DNA, the CDR3 is TGCAGTGCTAGTAAGGCCGGGGGGGCCTACAATGAGCAGTTCTTC.

The table lists this clonotype with many counts. This chain joins TRBV20-1 and TRBJ2-5; unclear D gene. The V gene lost 3 bases and the J gene lost 7 bases, with 15 bases spanning the gap. Germline assignment: CDR1 DFQATT and CDR2 SNEGSKA (reference sequence). The CDR3 sequence is 13 residues long. CDR3 coding DNA: TGCAGTGCTAGTACAGAGTTCATGGGGACCCAGTACTTC. Translated, it gives CSASTEFMGTQYF.

This clonotype was counted at least ten times. The rearrangement uses TRBV12-3 or TRBV12-4 and TRBJ2-2; TRBD2 aligns across 14 bases. The ends lost 5 bases at V and 6 bases at J; junction bases unmatched: 11. This CDR3 is 18 amino acids long. The DNA of the CDR3 is TGTGCCAGCAGTCCCCGACTAGCGGGGGGGCCTCAGGCCGGGGAGCTGTTTTTT. Encoded protein: CASSPRLAGGPQAGELFF.

This clonotype was seen many times. The rearrangement uses TRBV12-3 or TRBV12-4 and TRBJ2-2; possible D gene TRBD2, 6 bases. The V and J ends lost 0 bases and 4 bases respectively, with 6 bases between them. The CDR3 totals 14 residues. The CDR3 DNA follows: TGTGCCAGCAGTTTAGCGGGGGGCACCGGGGAGCTGTTTTTT. Amino acids: CASSLAGGTGELFF.

Ten or more counts support this clonotype. The J gene is TRBJ2-1, the V gene TRBV12-3 or TRBV12-4; 9 positions agree with TRBD2. V was clipped by 7 bases and J by 2 bases; unmatched bases: 6. The CDR3 covers 15 residues. The CDR3 sequence is CASTRRGGPYNEQFF. In DNA, the CDR3 is TGTGCCAGCACCCGGCGGGGGGGCCCCTACAATGAGCAGTTCTTC.

This chain links TRBV11-2 with TRBJ2-5; TRBD2 might be the D (6 bases). The CDR3 totals 13 residues. V was clipped by 5 bases and J by 5 bases, with 12 bases between them. Germline CDR1 and CDR2: SGHAT and FQNNGV. The CDR3 DNA reads TGTGCCAGCAGCCCACCGGGACTGGAGACCCAGTACTTC. This translates into CASSPPGLETQYF.

At least ten counts were recorded for this clonotype. The J gene is TRBJ1-2, the V gene TRBV6-1, with TRBD1 matching 8 bases. With 6 bases clipped from V and 2 bases from J, the junction kept 8 bases outside the gene matches. The CDR3 loop spans 15 amino acids. Looked up from germline, CDR1 is MNHNS and CDR2 is SASEGT. The CDR3 is CASRGWTGFNYGYTF. The CDR3 bases are TGTGCCAGCAGGGGATGGACAGGGTTCAACTATGGCTACACCTTC.

The sample holds many counts of this clonotype. V gene TRBV4-2 combines with J gene TRBJ1-2; 11 bases map to TRBD1. The CDR3 sequence is 14 residues long. Germline CDR1 is LGHNA and CDR2 is YNFKEQ. The junction had 6 bases not matched to a gene; V was cut back by 4 bases and J by 8 bases. Here the CDR3 reads CASSPGQGARGYTF. CDR3 bases: TGTGCCAGCAGCCCAGGACAGGGGGCGCGGGGCTACACCTTC.

Ten or more counts support this clonotype. The rearrangement joins TRBV5-1 to TRBJ2-5; D is undetermined. CDR1 and CDR2 from the germline V gene are SGHRS and YFSETQ. The V end was cut by 0 bases, the J end by 7 bases, with 10 bases between. This CDR3 has 13 residues. The CDR3 is CASSLDEMRTQYF. CDR3 in DNA: TGCGCCAGCAGCTTGGACGAAATGCGGACCCAGTACTTC.

The J gene is TRBJ2-5, the V gene TRBV7-2; D is possibly TRBD1 or TRBD2 (5 bases each). Between the trimmed V and J ends, which lost 3 bases and 4 bases, there was a span of 18 bases. CDR1 is SGHTA and CDR2 is FQGNSA in the germline V gene. This CDR3 is 16 amino acids long. The CDR3 reads CASSFTPGAGRETQYF. CDR3 DNA: TGTGCCAGCAGCTTCACTCCCGGGGCAGGGCGAGAGACCCAGTACTTC.

The table lists this clonotype with a few counts. This chain connects TRBV12-3 or TRBV12-4 to TRBJ1-4; D is unresolved. V was pared by 6 bases and J by 5 bases, with 10 bases between. The CDR3 extends over 13 amino acids. The CDR3 DNA reads as TGTGCCAGCAGCCGGGCCATAAATGAAAAACTGTTTTTT. Translating it yields CASSRAINEKLFF.

This clonotype has just a few counts. The V gene is TRBV20-1, the J gene TRBJ2-7, with D possibly matching TRBD1 (5 bases). This CDR3 contains 14 residues. Trimming cost V 4 bases and J 0 bases, with 13 bases left between them. In germline, CDR1 is DFQATT, CDR2 SNEGSKA (reference sequence). CDR3 protein: CSATSPGSSYEQYF. The DNA of the CDR3 is TGCAGTGCTACTTCCCCAGGGTCCTCCTACGAGCAGTACTTC.

This clonotype appeared a few times. The rearrangement uses TRBV29-1 and TRBJ1-2; unclear D gene. This CDR3 region has 12 residues. Deletions cut 6 bases from V and 7 bases from J, with 15 bases between. Germline values: CDR1 SQVTM, CDR2 ANQGSEA. The DNA for the CDR3 is TGCAGCGTCGAAATTCCGTCCGGTGGCTACACCTTC. It translates to CSVEIPSGGYTF.

This clonotype was observed at least ten times. The V and J genes are TRBV20-1 and TRBJ2-1; possibly TRBD2 for D (6 bases). CDR1 is DFQATT, CDR2 SNEGSKA, per germline (reference sequence). Trimming shortened V by 6 bases and J by 4 bases, and 13 bases separated the two germline ends. The CDR3 is 13 amino acids. CDR3 nucleotide sequence: TGCAGTGCCATAGCGGACTTATACAATGAGCAGTTCTTC. It specifies CSAIADLYNEQFF.

This clonotype occurred a few times. CDR3 amino acids: CASSSVGPFDNEQFF. The CDR3 nucleotides read TGTGCCAGCAGCTCCGTTGGCCCATTCGACAATGAGCAGTTCTTC. V usage is TRBV11-2 and J usage is TRBJ2-1; D remains unclear. The germline CDR1 and CDR2 sequences are SGHAT and FQNNGV. V lost 4 bases, J lost 5 bases, and 15 bases lay in between. This CDR3 is 15 amino acids long.

The chain links TRBV14 to TRBJ2-5; D is uncertain. Germline V lookup: CDR1 SGHDN, CDR2 FVKESK. The CDR3 is 12 residues long. Trimming shortened V by 4 bases and J by 7 bases, and 10 bases separated the two germline ends. In nucleotides, the CDR3 is TGTGCCAGCAGCCCTTCCTCCCGGACCCAGTACTTC. Encoded protein: CASSPSSRTQYF.

The chain is built from TRBV29-1 and TRBJ2-7; D unresolved. The CDR3 spans 10 residues. Germline V gene data show CDR1 as SQVTM and CDR2 as ANQGSEA. The V gene lost 7 bases and the J gene lost 0 bases, with 4 bases spanning the gap. Written as DNA, the CDR3 is TGCAGCGCGGACTCCTACGAGCAGTACTTC. Its protein product is CSADSYEQYF.

Ten or more counts support this clonotype. This chain uses TRBV29-1 with TRBJ2-5; D remains unclear. Germline assignment: CDR1 SQVTM and CDR2 ANQGSEA. The V end lost 2 bases, the J end lost 6 bases, and 10 bases lay between the germline ends. CDR3 length: 12 amino acids. The CDR3 sequence: CSVETTPKTQYF. In DNA form, the CDR3 reads TGCAGCGTTGAAACAACTCCCAAGACCCAGTACTTC.

This clonotype was picked up many times. This chain uses TRBV7-9 with TRBJ1-3; D unclear. Trimming left V 1 base short and J 1 base short, with 8 bases between. In germline, CDR1 is SEHNR, CDR2 FQNEAQ (reference sequence). The CDR3 consists of 15 residues. CDR3 in amino acids: CASSLVRESGNTIYF. The CDR3 DNA sequence: TGTGCCAGCAGCTTAGTACGGGAATCTGGAAACACCATATATTTT.